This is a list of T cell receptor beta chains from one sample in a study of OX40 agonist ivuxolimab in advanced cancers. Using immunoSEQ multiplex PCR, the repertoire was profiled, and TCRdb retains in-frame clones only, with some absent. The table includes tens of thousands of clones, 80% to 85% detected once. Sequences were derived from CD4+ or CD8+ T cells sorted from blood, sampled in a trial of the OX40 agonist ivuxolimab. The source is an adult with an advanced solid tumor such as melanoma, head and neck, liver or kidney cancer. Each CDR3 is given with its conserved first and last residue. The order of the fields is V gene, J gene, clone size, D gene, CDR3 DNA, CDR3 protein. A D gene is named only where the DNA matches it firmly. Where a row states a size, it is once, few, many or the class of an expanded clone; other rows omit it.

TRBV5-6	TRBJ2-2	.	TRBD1	TGTGCCAGCAGCTCACCTCAGGGACAGGGACACACCGGGGAGCTGTTTTTT	CASSSPQGQGHTGELFF
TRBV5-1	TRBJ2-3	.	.	TGCGCCAGCAGCTTGGATGGGGGGACGCAGTATTTT	CASSLDGGTQYF
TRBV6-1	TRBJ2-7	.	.	TGTGCCAGCATATCCCCCATATCCTACGAGCAGTACTTC	CASISPISYEQYF
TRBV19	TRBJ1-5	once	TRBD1	TGTGCCAGTAGAAGCGACAGGGAAGGCAATCAGCCCCAGCATTTT	CASRSDREGNQPQHF
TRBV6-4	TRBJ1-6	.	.	TGTGCCAGCAGTGGCAGTAATGGTTCACCCCTCCACTTT	CASSGSNGSPLHF
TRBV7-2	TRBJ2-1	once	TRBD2	TGTGCCAGCAGCTTAGGAACTAGCGGGGGCCATTACAATGAGCAGTTCTTC	CASSLGTSGGHYNEQFF
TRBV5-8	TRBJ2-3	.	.	TGTGCCAGCAGCCACAGGGACCGCACAGATACGCAGTATTTT	CASSHRDRTDTQYF
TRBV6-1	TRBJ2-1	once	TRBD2	TGTGCCAGCAGTGGACTAGCGGGGGGCCTGATCAATGAGCAGTTCTTC	CASSGLAGGLINEQFF
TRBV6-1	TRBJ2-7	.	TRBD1	TGTGCCAGCAACAGACAGGGCGCCTACGAGCAGTACTTC	CASNRQGAYEQYF
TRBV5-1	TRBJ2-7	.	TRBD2	TGCGCCAGCAGCTCGGGACTAGCGGGGGCGAACCCGAGCTCCTACGAGCAGTACTTC	CASSSGLAGANPSSYEQYF
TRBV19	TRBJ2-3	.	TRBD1	TGTGCCTCGATCCCCCGGACAGGGGGCACAGATACGCAGTATTTT	CASIPRTGGTDTQYF
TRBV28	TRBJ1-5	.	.	TGTGCCACTCGAGCCGGGGACATAAAGTACGGATTT	CATRAGDIKYGF
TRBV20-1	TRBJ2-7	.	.	TGCAGTGCTAGTTTAGGAGGGGAGCAGTACTTC	CSASLGGEQYF
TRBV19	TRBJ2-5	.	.	TGTGCCAGTAGTATTGGACAGCGGTACCAAGAGACCCAGTACTTC	CASSIGQRYQETQYF
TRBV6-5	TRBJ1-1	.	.	TGTGCCAGCAGTTACAGCCAGAACACTGAAGCTTTCTTT	CASSYSQNTEAFF
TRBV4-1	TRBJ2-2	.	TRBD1	TGCGCCAGCAGCCAAGTAAGCATTGACAGGGCCACCGGGGAGCTGTTTTTT	CASSQVSIDRATGELFF
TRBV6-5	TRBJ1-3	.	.	TGTGCCAGCAGTTACGGGGCGGGAGACTGGGATTTT	CASSYGAGDWDF
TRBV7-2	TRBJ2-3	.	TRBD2	TGTGCCAGCAGCTTAGGCCCCGTGGGACTAGCGGGGGAAACAGATACGCAGTATTTT	CASSLGPVGLAGETDTQYF
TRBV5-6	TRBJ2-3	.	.	TGTGCCAGCAGCGTGCAATGGGACTTCCTTTCCACAGATACGCAGTATTTT	CASSVQWDFLSTDTQYF
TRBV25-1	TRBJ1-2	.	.	TGTGCCAGCAGTGAATCCGCGGGGGTCTATGGCTACACCTTC	CASSESAGVYGYTF
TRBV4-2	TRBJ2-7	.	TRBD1	TGTGCCAGCAGCCAAACAGGGGCCGGATCCTACGAGCAGTACTTC	CASSQTGAGSYEQYF
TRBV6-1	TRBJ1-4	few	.	TGTGCCAGCAGTGAAATTAGCTGGGGGTCGGCTGAAAAACTGTTTTTT	CASSEISWGSAEKLFF
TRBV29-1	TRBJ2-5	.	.	TGCAGCGTTAGGGACGGCCAAGAGACCCAGTACTTC	CSVRDGQETQYF
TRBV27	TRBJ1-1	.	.	TGTGCCAGCAGTTTATCGTCAAAGGCGGCTGAAGCTTTCTTT	CASSLSSKAAEAFF
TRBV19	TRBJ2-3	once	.	TGTGCCAGTGGTCGGGTAGCGACAGATACGCAGTATTTT	CASGRVATDTQYF